This T cell receptor beta chain was found in a study of T cells in Graves' hyperthyroidism and ophthalmopathy. Findings and limits, study-wide: In blood, most of the thyroid clonotypes expanded above 0.001 were also present.

This clonotype was counted ten times or more. As yet, its antigen is unknown. Amplified TCR beta CDR3 regions came from RNA transcripts. RT-PCR in the first round (using the HTBI primer set) targeted the TCR CDR3. Each CDR3 protein is one row after TCRdb ran MiXCR on the multiplex PCR reads. Of about 570,000 distinct CDR3 sequences in the sample, about 43% are singletons; the top ten hold 19%. CDR3 length equals 13 residues. The V gene's germline CDR1 is MDHEN and CDR2 SYDVKM. Unmatched junction bases numbered 4, after V lost 8 bases and J lost 6 bases. The V and J genes are TRBV28 and TRBJ2-2, with 9 bases fitting TRBD2. Sequencing used peripheral blood or thyroid tissue (not recorded which). The clonotype originates from an adult woman with Graves' disease, either hyperthyroidism or ophthalmopathy (not recorded which). DNA for the CDR3: TGTGCCAGCGGGACTAGCTCGTCCGGGGAGCTGTTTTTT. Its translation is CASGTSSSGELFF.